The present T cell receptor (beta chain) was sequenced within a study of T cell changes during pregnancy in multiple sclerosis. Only in-frame clones appear in the TCRdb table, and some are missing; sequencing was by immunoSEQ multiplex PCR. The data show about 120,000 clones, approximately 94% seen once. The germline V and J ends were trimmed by 1 base and 0 bases, with 9 bases remaining between them. The CDR3 contains 15 residues. The germline CDR1 and CDR2 sequences are SGHDN and FVKESK. The sequenced sample was peripheral blood, obtained before pregnancy. The receptor was derived from a female donor with multiple sclerosis, enrolled in a pregnancy study. The rearrangement joins TRBV14 to TRBJ1-1; no clear D gene. CDR3 nucleotide sequence: TGTGCCAGCAGCCAAGGGAGACTTATGAACACTGAAGCTTTCTTT. Residues: CASSQGRLMNTEAFF.